This passage covers 28 T cell receptor beta chains from one sample sequenced in a study of STAT5B mutations in CD4+ large granular lymphocyte leukemia. TCRdb's table, derived via immunoSEQ multiplex PCR, lists solely in-frame clones and lacks some. The table shows 20,000 to 25,000 clones, with over 70% occurring only once. Sequencing was carried out using CD4+ T cells from blood buffy coats. Source of these receptors: a human donor in good health.

The V gene is TRBV6-1, the J gene TRBJ1-5; no reliable D call. CDR3 length equals 15 residues. Trimming shortened V by 2 bases and J by 2 bases, and 10 bases separated the two germline ends. Per germline, CDR1 MNHNS and CDR2 SASEGT. The CDR3 DNA is TGTGCCAGCAGTGAACTAGGGAATGGCAATCAGCCCCAGCATTTT. Amino acids: CASSELGNGNQPQHF.

This clone was detected only a few times. The genes are TRBV6-5 and TRBJ1-2; D perhaps matches TRBD1 (5 bases). This CDR3 region has 12 residues. CDR1 is MNHEY, CDR2 SVGAGI, per germline. V lost 5 bases and J lost 5, with 9 bases in between. The CDR3 sequence: CASSRDGYGYTF. The CDR3 bases are TGTGCCAGCAGTCGGGACGGTTATGGCTACACCTTC.

This chain connects TRBV6-1 to TRBJ2-3; 9 positions agree with TRBD1. J lost 0 bases, V lost 6 bases, and 4 bases had no gene match. Per the germline V gene, CDR1 is MNHNS and CDR2 is SASEGT. The CDR3 runs to 15 residues. CDR3 nucleotide sequence: TGTGCCAGCAGCCGGGACAGGGCGAGCACAGATACGCAGTATTTT. Protein product: CASSRDRASTDTQYF.

The chain joins TRBV7-9 to TRBJ2-7; possible D gene TRBD1, 5 bases. The CDR3 loop spans 16 amino acids. The V gene lost 5 bases and the J gene lost 6 bases, with 23 bases spanning the gap. CDR1 is SEHNR and CDR2 is FQNEAQ in the germline V gene (reference sequence). The CDR3: CASSRSQQVRQGEQYF. The DNA for the CDR3 is TGTGCCAGCAGCCGATCTCAACAGGTCCGGCAAGGCGAGCAGTACTTC.

The CDR3 region has the DNA TGTGCCAGCAGTTTTTCCGGGACCCGGGTCGATACGCAGTATTTT. Its protein product is CASSFSGTRVDTQYF. The chain recombines TRBV27 with TRBJ2-3; D might be TRBD1 or TRBD2, each matching 5 bases. The germline V gene encodes CDR1 MNHEY and CDR2 SMNVEV (reference sequence). This CDR3 is 15 amino acids long. Trimming shortened V by 3 bases and J by 6 bases, and 16 bases separated the two germline ends.

The rearrangement joins TRBV30 to TRBJ2-4, with a tentative D call TRBD2 (5 bases). Germline CDR1 GTSNPN, CDR2 SVGIG (reference sequence). V lost 5 bases to trimming and J lost 1 base, with 15 bases between them. The CDR3 spans 15 residues. The CDR3 loop is CAWGPAVGAKNIQYF. CDR3 DNA sequence: TGTGCCTGGGGCCCAGCGGTAGGGGCCAAAAACATTCAGTACTTC. The whole variable domain, remainder taken from reference TRBV30 and TRBJ2-4, is SQTIHQWPATLVQPVGSPLSLECTVEGTSNPNLYWYRQAAGRGLQLLFYSVGIGQISSEVPQNLSASRPQDRQFILSSKKLLLSDSGFYLCAWGPAVGAKNIQYFGAGTRLSVL.

This clone has just a few counts. J is TRBJ2-2 and V is TRBV5-6; 7 nucleotides match TRBD2. CDR1 SGHDT and CDR2 YYEEEE come from the germline V gene. V lost 3 bases, J lost 4 bases, and 3 bases stayed unmatched. The CDR3 contains 14 residues. The CDR3 DNA is TGTGCCAGCAGCTCTGGACTAGTCACCGGGGAGCTGTTTTTT. It is translated as CASSSGLVTGELFF. Full variable domain (rest looked up from reference TRBV5-6 and TRBJ2-2): DAGVTQSPTHLIKTRGQQVTLRCSPKSGHDTVSWYQQALGQGPQFIFQYYEEEERQRGNFPDRFSGHQFPNYSSELNVNALLLGDSALYLCASSSGLVTGELFFGEGSRLTVL.

The J gene is TRBJ1-2, the V gene TRBV29-1; D possibly corresponds to TRBD1 (6 bases). This CDR3 comprises 13 residues. With 4 bases removed from V and 8 bases from J, the gap between germline ends came to 17 bases. The V gene's germline CDR1 is SQVTM and CDR2 ANQGSEA. The CDR3 nucleotides are TGCAGCGTTGCATTGGGCAGGGGATACGGCTACACCTTC. Translating gives CSVALGRGYGYTF.

This chain uses TRBV28 with TRBJ2-1; the match to TRBD2 covers 9 bases. The CDR3 spans 15 residues. In germline, CDR1 is MDHEN, CDR2 SYDVKM. The ends lost 3 bases at V and 7 bases at J; junction bases unmatched: 7. The CDR3 loop is CASSFRQSGRNEQFF. CDR3 in DNA: TGTGCCAGCAGTTTCCGCCAGAGCGGGAGGAATGAGCAGTTCTTC.

The CDR3 nucleotides read TGTGCCAGCAGCTTCGTCTCCTACAATGAGCAGTTCTTC. Protein product: CASSFVSYNEQFF. This chain joins TRBV7-2 and TRBJ2-1, with unresolved D. Germline V lookup: CDR1 SGHTA, CDR2 FQGNSA. There are 13 residues in the CDR3. Between the trimmed V and J ends, which lost 3 bases and 0 bases, there was a span of 3 bases. Full variable domain (remainder filled in from reference TRBV7-2 and TRBJ2-1): GAGVSQSPSNKVTEKGKDVELRCDPISGHTALYWYRQSLGQGLEFLIYFQGNSAPDKSGLPSDRFSAERTGGSVSTLTIQRTQQEDSAVYLCASSFVSYNEQFFGPGTRLTVL.

V is TRBV19 and J is TRBJ1-2; the match to TRBD1 covers 7 bases. V lost 5 bases, J lost 2 bases, and 11 bases stayed unmatched. The CDR3 covers 16 residues. CDR1 is LNHDA, CDR2 SQIVND, per germline (reference sequence). CDR3 loop: CASSQNSRDRNYGYTF. DNA for the CDR3: TGTGCCAGTAGTCAAAATAGCCGGGACAGAAACTATGGCTACACCTTC. Complete variable domain (other parts from reference TRBV19 and TRBJ1-2): DGGITQSPKYLFRKEGQNVTLSCEQNLNHDAMYWYRQDPGQGLRLIYYSQIVNDFQKGDIAEGYSVSREKKESFPLTVTSAQKNPTAFYLCASSQNSRDRNYGYTFGSGTRLTVV.

The rearrangement joins TRBV30 to TRBJ2-7, with D maybe TRBD1 (5 bases). The length of the CDR3 is 13 residues. Trimming left V 2 bases short and J 2 bases short, with 10 bases between. Germline values: CDR1 GTSNPN, CDR2 SVGIG (reference sequence). The CDR3 coding sequence is TGTGCCTGGAGTATAGGGGATCCCTACGAGCAGTACTTC. Residues: CAWSIGDPYEQYF.

The V and J genes are TRBV28 and TRBJ2-2, with 7 bases matching TRBD2. CDR1 and CDR2 from the germline V gene are MDHEN and SYDVKM. This CDR3 spans 13 amino acids. V was pared by 6 bases and J by 4 bases, with 2 bases of the junction left unmatched. As DNA, the CDR3 is TGTGCCAGCAGAAGCGGGACCACCGGGGAGCTGTTTTTT. Protein sequence: CASRSGTTGELFF.

This chain connects TRBV11-2 to TRBJ2-2, with D tentatively TRBD1 (6 bases). Trimming removed 6 bases from V and 0 bases from J, with 11 bases in between. Germline CDR1 reads SGHAT; CDR2 reads FQNNGV. This CDR3 contains 15 residues. The CDR3 coding sequence is TGTGCCAGCAGAACGACAGGCTCGAACACCGGGGAGCTGTTTTTT. This gives the protein CASRTTGSNTGELFF.

The chain couples TRBV19 to TRBJ2-7; 8 nucleotides line up with TRBD2. The germline V gene encodes CDR1 LNHDA and CDR2 SQIVND (reference sequence). J lost 4 bases, V lost 4 bases, and 21 bases had no gene match. CDR3 length equals 19 residues. The CDR3 region is CASSRNSGNDVDVVYEQYF. In DNA form, the CDR3 reads TGTGCCAGTAGTAGAAATAGCGGGAACGATGTCGATGTAGTGTACGAGCAGTACTTC.

The V gene is TRBV5-4, the J gene TRBJ2-3; 7 positions agree with TRBD2. Trimming at V came to 4 bases and at J to 2 bases, leaving 10 bases not matched to a gene. The CDR3 is made up of 16 amino acids. Germline lookup yields CDR1 SGHNT and CDR2 YYREEE (reference sequence). The CDR3 sequence: CASSPPGLFSTDTQYF. The CDR3 DNA is TGTGCCAGCAGCCCCCCGGGACTATTTTCCACAGATACGCAGTATTTT.

V and J are TRBV5-6 and TRBJ1-5; D is uncertain. V gave up 0 bases and J gave up 6 bases, with 13 bases separating them. Looked up from germline, CDR1 is SGHDT and CDR2 is YYEEEE. The CDR3 sequence is 15 residues long. The CDR3 nucleotides are TGTGCCAGCAGCTTGGCCAACGGGGTGAGTCAGCCCCAGCATTTT. Translating gives CASSLANGVSQPQHF.

This clone was found a few times. The chain combines TRBV6-1 with TRBJ2-7, with 9 bases aligning to TRBD1. This CDR3 has 14 residues. Germline CDR1 reads MNHNS; CDR2 reads SASEGT. V shed 2 bases and J 3 bases; nucleotides not matched to a gene: 2. The CDR3 is CASSEWDRDYEQYF. CDR3 DNA sequence: TGTGCCAGCAGTGAATGGGACAGGGACTACGAGCAGTACTTC.

This chain links TRBV6-6 with TRBJ1-1, with 8 bases lining up with TRBD1. CDR3 length: 16 amino acids. The germline gives CDR1 MNHNY, CDR2 SVGAGI (reference sequence). The V gene end was trimmed by 5 bases and the J gene end by 7 bases; junction bases not matched to a gene: 15. The CDR3 spells CASSPPGQEIGVEAFF. CDR3 nucleotide sequence: TGTGCCAGCAGTCCGCCGGGACAGGAGATAGGAGTTGAAGCTTTCTTT.

This chain joins TRBV7-2 and TRBJ2-7; D possibly corresponds to TRBD2 (6 bases). This CDR3 comprises 13 residues. Germline CDR1 reads SGHTA; CDR2 reads FQGNSA. V was cut by 6 bases and J by 2 bases, with 11 bases left in between. Written as DNA, the CDR3 is TGTGCCAGCAGTGACCGGGGGACCTACGAGCAGTACTTC. Translated: CASSDRGTYEQYF.

This clone was observed a handful of times. The V gene is TRBV6-5, the J gene TRBJ2-3; D call uncertain. This CDR3 contains 15 residues. V was trimmed by 6 bases and J by 0 bases, leaving 13 bases between them. Per the germline V gene, CDR1 is MNHEY and CDR2 is SVGAGI. CDR3 amino acids: CASRRSGPSTDTQYF. The CDR3, as DNA: TGTGCCAGCAGGAGGTCCGGTCCGAGCACAGATACGCAGTATTTT.

The chain recombines TRBV28 with TRBJ1-5, with 9 bases fitting TRBD1. V gave up 3 bases and J gave up 0 bases; unmatched junction bases: 6. The CDR3 contains 17 residues. Germline-derived CDR1 and CDR2 are MDHEN and SYDVKM. The CDR3 loop is CASSFDRGEGSNQPQHF. The CDR3 DNA is TGTGCCAGCAGTTTTGACAGGGGGGAGGGTAGCAATCAGCCCCAGCATTTT.

V usage is TRBV28 and J usage is TRBJ2-7; 8 nucleotides agree with TRBD1. Trimming cost V 10 bases and J 4 bases; bases outside gene matches: 6. CDR3 length equals 12 residues. Germline lookup yields CDR1 MDHEN and CDR2 SYDVKM. CDR3 residues: CATRGQVYEQYF. CDR3 bases: TGTGCCACCAGGGGGCAGGTGTACGAGCAGTACTTC. Complete variable domain (other parts from reference TRBV28 and TRBJ2-7): DVKVTQSSRYLVKRTGEKVFLECVQDMDHENMFWYRQDPGLGLRLIYFSYDVKMKEKGDIPEGYSVSREKKERFSLILESASTNQTSMYLCATRGQVYEQYFGPGTRLTVT.

The V gene is TRBV7-6, the J gene TRBJ1-2, with 9 nucleotides matching TRBD1. CDR3 length: 15 residues. Germline V lookup: CDR1 SGHVS, CDR2 FNYEAQ. V gave up 4 bases and J gave up 4 bases; unmatched junction bases: 7. This CDR3 is CASSSLQGAAYGYTF. Here the CDR3 DNA reads TGTGCCAGCAGCTCCTTACAGGGGGCGGCCTATGGCTACACCTTC.

J is TRBJ2-4 and V is TRBV28; 7 bases align to TRBD2. CDR1 is MDHEN, CDR2 SYDVKM, per germline. V was clipped by 3 bases and J by 3 bases; unmatched bases: 5. The CDR3 spans 15 residues. CDR3 residues: CASSFAGVDKNIQYF. The CDR3 region has the DNA TGTGCCAGCAGTTTTGCGGGAGTGGACAAAAACATTCAGTACTTC.

V and J are TRBV6-5 and TRBJ1-2; D is possibly TRBD1 (6 bases). V was cut by 4 bases and J by 1 base, with 10 bases left in between. The CDR3 length is 14 residues. In germline, CDR1 is MNHEY, CDR2 SVGAGI. The CDR3 protein is CASSSTGFNYGYTF. The CDR3 bases are TGTGCCAGCAGTTCCACAGGGTTTAACTATGGCTACACCTTC.

The chain links TRBV27 to TRBJ2-1; TRBD1 aligns across 8 bases. The CDR3 loop spans 14 amino acids. Germline V gene data show CDR1 as MNHEY and CDR2 as SMNVEV (reference sequence). V lost 6 bases to trimming and J lost 4 bases; unmatched junction nucleotides: 5. The CDR3 here is CASRKDRAYNEQFF. CDR3 coding DNA: TGTGCCAGCAGAAAGGACAGGGCGTACAATGAGCAGTTCTTC.

The rearrangement joins TRBV6-5 to TRBJ1-2, with a tentative D call TRBD1 (6 bases). The CDR3 covers 13 residues. Trimming removed 5 bases at V and 7 bases at J, with 14 bases between. Germline V gives CDR1 MNHEY, CDR2 SVGAGI. The CDR3 DNA reads TGTGCCAGCAGTCTTCGGACAGAGCGTGGCTACACCTTC. This codes for CASSLRTERGYTF.